The present TCR beta chain was sequenced within a study of blood T cell repertoires in COVID-19. Study-level background: Sites across the United States, Italy and Spain contributed samples from acute and convalescent COVID-19. PBMCs, B-cell-depleted T cells, or T cells provided the cDNA or gDNA that made up the material.

The CDR3 is 16 residues long. V was pared by 2 bases and J by 4 bases, with 11 bases of the junction left unmatched. Germline CDR1 is SGHAT and CDR2 is FQNNGV. In the authors' methods: From reference gene primer amplification, estimates of nucleated cell counts were derived. Profiled with immunoSEQ multiplex PCR; TCRdb holds only in-frame clones, not every one. The V and J calls and the clone size are those of that table, but D and trimming were determined from the DNA. This sample has over 20,000 clones, with about four fifths found just once. Source material: peripheral blood. The receptor comes from a human donor in a cohort sampled during active COVID-19. This chain links TRBV11-2 with TRBJ2-7; 7 nucleotides agree with TRBD1. CDR3: CASSLLPGQRTYEQYF. The CDR3 coding sequence is TGTGCCAGCAGCTTACTACCGGGACAGCGGACTTACGAGCAGTACTTC.